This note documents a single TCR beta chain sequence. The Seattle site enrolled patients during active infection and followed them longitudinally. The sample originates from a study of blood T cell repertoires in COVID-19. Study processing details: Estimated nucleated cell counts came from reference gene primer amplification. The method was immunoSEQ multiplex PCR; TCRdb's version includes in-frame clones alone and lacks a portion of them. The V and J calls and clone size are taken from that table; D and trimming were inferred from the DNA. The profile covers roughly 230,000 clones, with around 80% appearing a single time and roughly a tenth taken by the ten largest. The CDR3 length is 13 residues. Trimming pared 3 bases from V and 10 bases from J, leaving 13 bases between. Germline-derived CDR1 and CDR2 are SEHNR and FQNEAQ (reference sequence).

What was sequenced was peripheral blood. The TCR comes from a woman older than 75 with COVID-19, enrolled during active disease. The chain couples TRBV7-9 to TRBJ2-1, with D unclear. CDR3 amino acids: CASSFPNGDEQFF. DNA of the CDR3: TGTGCCAGCAGCTTCCCCAATGGAGACGAGCAGTTCTTC.